A single sample is the source of the 19 T cell receptor beta chains below, sequenced in a study of blood T cell repertoires in COVID-19. Data came from immunoSEQ multiplex PCR; TCRdb stores just in-frame clones and leaves some out. The sample yields about 190,000 clones, around 85% seen once. Sequencing used peripheral blood. Every receptor here comes from a man aged 25 to 45 with acute or convalescent COVID-19.

J is TRBJ2-1 and V is TRBV2, with 8 bases lining up with TRBD2. V lost 5 bases and J lost 6; bases outside the gene matches: 9. This CDR3 has 15 residues. Germline CDR1 is SNHLY and CDR2 is FYNNEI. CDR3 amino acids: CASSPLFGGVNEQFF. The CDR3 bases are TGTGCCAGCAGTCCGCTATTCGGGGGGGTCAATGAGCAGTTCTTC.

This chain joins TRBV5-6 and TRBJ2-7; 7 nucleotides agree with TRBD2. In germline, CDR1 is SGHDT, CDR2 YYEEEE. Trimming removed 3 bases from V and 1 base from J; junction bases left unmatched: 4. This CDR3 is built from 14 residues. CDR3 sequence reads: CASSWDSGSYEQYF. Written as DNA, the CDR3 is TGTGCCAGCAGCTGGGATAGCGGGTCCTACGAGCAGTACTTC.

The chain carries TRBV11-2 and TRBJ1-5, with 7 bases fitting TRBD1. V shed 5 bases, J shed 6 bases, and the junction held 7 bases outside the gene matches. This CDR3 is 14 amino acids long. The V gene's germline CDR1 is SGHAT and CDR2 FQNNGV. CDR3 coding DNA: TGTGCCAGCAGCCACGACAGGGTTCTTCAGCCCCAGCATTTT. Amino acids: CASSHDRVLQPQHF.

This CDR3 reads CASSQVDRASRKNEKLFF. The DNA for the CDR3 is TGCGCCAGCAGCCAGGTGGACAGGGCGTCACGTAAGAATGAAAAACTGTTTTTT. The chain links TRBV4-1 to TRBJ1-4; the match to TRBD1 covers 8 bases. The CDR3 consists of 18 residues. Germline CDR1 and CDR2: MGHRA and YSYEKL. V shed 3 bases and J 5 bases; nucleotides not matched to a gene: 14.

Remarks on this clone: A junction boundary mismatches the germline segment, possibly from a read error. V and J are TRBV15 and TRBJ2-4, with 7 positions matching TRBD1. CDR3 length equals 16 residues. The germline CDR1 and CDR2 sequences are LNHNV and YYDKDF (reference sequence). The CDR3 bases are TGTGCCACCAGCAGAGGTCATGGGACAGCCCAAAACATTCAGTACTTC. Translated: CATSRGHGTAQNIQYF.

The rearrangement uses TRBV28 and TRBJ1-1; tentative D call: TRBD1 (5 bases). Germline V gene data show CDR1 as MDHEN and CDR2 as SYDVKM. The CDR3 sequence is 13 residues long. Trimming took 2 bases from V and 7 from J, leaving 11 bases between them. The CDR3 DNA sequence: TGTGCCAGCAGTTTAGGGGCAGTCTATGAAGCTTTCTTT. It codes for CASSLGAVYEAFF.

V is TRBV3-1 (or the pseudogene TRBV3-2) and J is TRBJ1-2; 7 positions agree with TRBD1. CDR1 and CDR2 from the germline V gene are LGHDT and YNNKEL (reference sequence). Trimming removed 4 bases from V and 4 bases from J; junction bases left unmatched: 6. The CDR3 is 14 amino acids. Written as DNA, the CDR3 is TGTGCCAGCAGCCGGACAGGAGGAAGCTATGGCTACACCTTC. Its protein is CASSRTGGSYGYTF.

This chain connects TRBV20-1 to TRBJ2-1; 9 nucleotides align to TRBD2. The germline gives CDR1 DFQATT, CDR2 SNEGSKA (reference sequence). The CDR3 has 14 amino acids. Unmatched junction bases numbered 2, after V lost 3 bases and J lost 2 bases. CDR3 protein: CSASLAGAYNEQFF. The CDR3 DNA is TGCAGTGCTAGTTTAGCGGGGGCCTACAATGAGCAGTTCTTC.

The chain employs TRBV6-5 and TRBJ1-4, with 7 bases lining up with TRBD1. The J segment lost 3 bases and the V segment lost 5 bases, leaving 6 bases of the junction unmatched. There are 15 residues in the CDR3. Germline CDR1 MNHEY, CDR2 SVGAGI. The chain's CDR3 is CASSTGEAANEKLFF. The CDR3 nucleotides are TGTGCCAGCAGTACAGGGGAGGCAGCTAATGAAAAACTGTTTTTT.

This clone has at least ten counts. This chain connects TRBV7-3 to TRBJ2-7; 14 bases map to TRBD2. Germline-derived CDR1 and CDR2 are SGHTA and FQGTGA. Trimming removed 1 base from V and 5 bases from J; junction bases left unmatched: 19. This CDR3 has 21 amino acids. In nucleotides, the CDR3 is TGTGCCAGCAGCTTAAAGGTTTTGGGCGGGACTAGCGGGGGCCTTACGAACGAGCAGTACTTC. The encoded protein is CASSLKVLGGTSGGLTNEQYF.

V usage is TRBV28 and J usage is TRBJ2-7, with a tentative D call TRBD2 (5 bases). Germline V CDR1 and CDR2: MDHEN, SYDVKM. Trimming removed 6 bases at V and 5 bases at J, with 14 bases between. This CDR3 is built from 13 residues. CDR3 DNA sequence: TGTGCCAGCAGACCTTACAACGGGGACGAGCAGTACTTC. It yields the protein CASRPYNGDEQYF. Full variable domain (remainder filled in from reference TRBV28 and TRBJ2-7): DVKVTQSSRYLVKRTGEKVFLECVQDMDHENMFWYRQDPGLGLRLIYFSYDVKMKEKGDIPEGYSVSREKKERFSLILESASTNQTSMYLCASRPYNGDEQYFGPGTRLTVT.

This chain joins TRBV19 and TRBJ1-4; 11 positions match TRBD1. The CDR3 is 13 amino acids. CDR1 is LNHDA and CDR2 is SQIVND in the germline V gene (reference sequence). V shed 9 bases and J 7 bases; nucleotides not matched to a gene: 4. CDR3 nucleotides: TGTGCCAGCGGACAGGGGGCGAGTGAAAAACTGTTTTTT. It codes for CASGQGASEKLFF.

The rearrangement joins TRBV30 to TRBJ2-1; 12 bases map to TRBD2. The V segment lost 3 bases and the J segment 5 bases; nucleotides outside the gene matches: 11. The CDR3 sequence is 17 residues long. The germline gives CDR1 GTSNPN, CDR2 SVGIG (reference sequence). CDR3 in amino acids: CAWSPIRTSGINNEQFF. The DNA of the CDR3 is TGTGCCTGGAGCCCTATCCGGACTAGCGGGATAAACAATGAGCAGTTCTTC.

The chain carries TRBV7-3 and TRBJ2-3; D might be TRBD2 (5 bases). CDR3 size: 16 residues. With 4 bases removed from V and 5 bases from J, the gap between germline ends came to 19 bases. CDR1 is SGHTA and CDR2 is FQGTGA in the germline V gene. CDR3 in DNA: TGTGCCAGCAGCTCATCTCCATCCACCACTAGAGATACGCAGTATTTT. This codes for CASSSSPSTTRDTQYF.

The CDR3 DNA reads as TGCGCCAGCAGCTCGCTAGCGGGAGGGAAGAATGAGCAGTTCTTC. This gives the protein CASSSLAGGKNEQFF. The V and J genes are TRBV5-1 and TRBJ2-1, with 12 bases matching TRBD2. Germline V gene sequence: CDR1 SGHRS, CDR2 YFSETQ. V was pared by 3 bases and J by 7 bases, with 5 bases of the junction left unmatched. The CDR3 runs 15 residues.

The chain is built from TRBV7-9 and TRBJ1-1, with D tentatively TRBD1 (6 bases). Trimming stripped 5 bases from V and 1 base from J, with 11 bases between. The germline V gene has CDR1 SEHNR and CDR2 FQNEAQ (reference sequence). CDR3 length: 14 residues. The CDR3 protein is CASSITGKNTEAFF. The DNA for the CDR3 is TGTGCCAGCAGCATTACAGGGAAGAACACTGAAGCTTTCTTT.

This clone was detected once. V is TRBV5-8 and J is TRBJ1-5; 9 bases align to TRBD1. Trimming at V came to 3 bases and at J to 0 bases, leaving 10 bases not matched to a gene. The germline V gene encodes CDR1 SGHTS and CDR2 YDEGEE. This CDR3 spans 18 amino acids. The CDR3 DNA follows: TGTGCCAGCAGCTCCTGGACAGGGGCAGAGTATAGCAATCAGCCCCAGCATTTT. This encodes CASSSWTGAEYSNQPQHF.

There are a few counts of this clone. This chain uses TRBV7-6 with TRBJ2-3; perhaps TRBD2 as D (6 bases). Germline lookup yields CDR1 SGHVS and CDR2 FNYEAQ. Trimming shortened V by 8 bases and J by 1 base, and 25 bases separated the two germline ends. The CDR3 is made up of 18 amino acids. As DNA, the CDR3 is TGTGCCAGCCGACCGGGACTCCAGCGATGGGGCCGCACAGATACGCAGTATTTT. Translating gives CASRPGLQRWGRTDTQYF.

The rearrangement joins TRBV5-6 to TRBJ2-1; D gene unclear. The CDR3 is made up of 15 amino acids. Germline V lookup: CDR1 SGHDT, CDR2 YYEEEE. The ends were cut back, 3 bases at V and 3 bases at J, with 13 bases in the middle. CDR3 region: CASSSDTRVYNEQFF. CDR3 in DNA: TGTGCCAGCAGCTCTGACACTCGAGTCTACAATGAGCAGTTCTTC.